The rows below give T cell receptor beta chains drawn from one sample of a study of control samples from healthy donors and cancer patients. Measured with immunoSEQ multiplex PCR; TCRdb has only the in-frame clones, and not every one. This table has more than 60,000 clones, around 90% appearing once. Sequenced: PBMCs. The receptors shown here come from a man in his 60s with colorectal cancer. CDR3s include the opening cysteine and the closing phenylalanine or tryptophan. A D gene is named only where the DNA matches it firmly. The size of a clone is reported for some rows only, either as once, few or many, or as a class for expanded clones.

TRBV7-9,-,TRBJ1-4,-,TGTGCCAGCAGCTCGGACCAGGGGAGAAGGGAAAAACTGTTTTTT,CASSSDQGRREKLFF
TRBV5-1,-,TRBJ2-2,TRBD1,TGCGCCAGCAGCGTTACAGGGGGCCCAGCCGGGGAGCTGTTTTTT,CASSVTGGPAGELFF
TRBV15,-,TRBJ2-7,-,TGTGCCACCAGCCGTGAAGGGGTCCACGAGCAGTACTTC,CATSREGVHEQYF
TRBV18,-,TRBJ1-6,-,TGTGCCAGCTCACCGATGAGCTCCTATAATTCACCCCTCCACTTT,CASSPMSSYNSPLHF
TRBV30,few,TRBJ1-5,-,TGTGCCTGGAGTGAGCATACCACCAATCAGCCCCAGCATTTT,CAWSEHTTNQPQHF
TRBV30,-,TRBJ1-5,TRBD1,TGTGCCTGGAGTGCCCCCGGGACAGGGTATCAGCCCCAGCATTTT,CAWSAPGTGYQPQHF
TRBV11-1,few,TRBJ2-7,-,TGTGCCAGCAGCCGAATACTCGACACGGGACTTTACGAGCAGTACTTC,CASSRILDTGLYEQYF
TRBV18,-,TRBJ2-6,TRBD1,TGTGCCAGCGCGGAACAGGGGATAGTGGGGGCCAACGTCCTGACTTTC,CASAEQGIVGANVLTF
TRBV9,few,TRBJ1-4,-,TGTGCCAGCAGCCCGCTCAAGACGAATGAAAAACTGTTTTTT,CASSPLKTNEKLFF
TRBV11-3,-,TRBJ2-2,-,TGTGCCAGCAGCTTAGAGGGACTGGGGACCGGGGAGCTGTTTTTT,CASSLEGLGTGELFF
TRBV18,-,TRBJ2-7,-,TGTGCCAGCTCACCACAGGGGCAGGGGTACGAGCAGTACTTC,CASSPQGQGYEQYF
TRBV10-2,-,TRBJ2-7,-,TGCGCCAGCAGGACAGGAGTGGGGCAGGCGTACGAGCAGTACTTC,CASRTGVGQAYEQYF
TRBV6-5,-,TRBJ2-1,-,TGTGCCAGCTCGTCAGGTTACAATGAGCAGTTCTTC,CASSSGYNEQFF
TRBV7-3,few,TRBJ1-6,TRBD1,TGTGCCAGCAGCCGGACAGGAGGAAACTATAATTCACCCCTCCACTTT,CASSRTGGNYNSPLHF
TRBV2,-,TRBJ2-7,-,TGTGCCAGCAGTGAGTCAGGGGTAAACGAGCAGTACTTC,CASSESGVNEQYF
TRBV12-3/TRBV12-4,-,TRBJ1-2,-,TGTGCCAGCAGTCAGACAGCCTACTATGGCTACACCTTC,CASSQTAYYGYTF
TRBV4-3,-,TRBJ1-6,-,TGCGCCAGCAGCCAATCCAGGACAGACAGCTACAATTCACCCCTCCACTTT,CASSQSRTDSYNSPLHF